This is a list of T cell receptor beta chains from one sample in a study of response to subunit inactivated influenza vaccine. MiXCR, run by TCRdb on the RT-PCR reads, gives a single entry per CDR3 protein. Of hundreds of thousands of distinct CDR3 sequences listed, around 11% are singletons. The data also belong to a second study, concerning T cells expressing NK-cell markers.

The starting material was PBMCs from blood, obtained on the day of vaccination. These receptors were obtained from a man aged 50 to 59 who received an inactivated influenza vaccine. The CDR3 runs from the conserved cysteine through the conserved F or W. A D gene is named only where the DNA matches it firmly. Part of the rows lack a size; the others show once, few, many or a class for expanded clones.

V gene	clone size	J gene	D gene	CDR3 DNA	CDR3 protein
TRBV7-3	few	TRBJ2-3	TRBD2	TGTGCCAGCAGCTCAGGACTAGCATTCGATACGCAGTATTTT	CASSSGLAFDTQYF
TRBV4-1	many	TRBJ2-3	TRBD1	TGCGCCAGCAGCCCGGGACAGGGGGCGTCCGCAGATACGCAGTATTTT	CASSPGQGASADTQYF
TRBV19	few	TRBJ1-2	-	TGTGCCACCAACACCTTTAACTATGGCTACACCTTC	CATNTFNYGYTF
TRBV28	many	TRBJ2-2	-	TGTGCCAGCACCGGGGGCAGGGGCAACACCGGGGAGCTGTTTTTT	CASTGGRGNTGELFF
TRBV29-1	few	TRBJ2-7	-	TGCAGCGTTGAAGATCGACATTTCGGCTACGAGCAGTACTTC	CSVEDRHFGYEQYF
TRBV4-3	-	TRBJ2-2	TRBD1	TGCGCCAGCAGCTCGGGACAGTACACCGGGGAGCTGTTTTTT	CASSSGQYTGELFF
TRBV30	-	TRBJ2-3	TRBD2	TGTGCCTGGAGTGTATGGAAGTTAGCGGGGGGCCGGGGCACAGATACGCAGTATTTT	CAWSVWKLAGGRGTDTQYF
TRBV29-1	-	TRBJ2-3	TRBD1	TGCAGCGTTGAAGATCCACAGGGGTCAGATACGCAGTATTTT	CSVEDPQGSDTQYF
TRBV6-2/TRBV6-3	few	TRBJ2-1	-	TGTGCCAGCAGTTACCTAGCTTCCTACAATGAGCAGTTCTTC	CASSYLASYNEQFF
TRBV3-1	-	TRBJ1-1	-	TGTGCCAGCAGCCAAGCAACCACCCCGGTTGAAGCTTTCTTT	CASSQATTPVEAFF
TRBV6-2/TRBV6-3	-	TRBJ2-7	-	TGTGCCAGCAGTGAGACGGTCTCCTACGAGCAGTACTTC	CASSETVSYEQYF
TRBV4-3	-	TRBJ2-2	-	-	CASSVRDRGLRAGELFF
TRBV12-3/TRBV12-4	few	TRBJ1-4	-	TGTGCCAGCAGTTTGGGCGGGCTAGGAGAAAAACTGTTTTTT	CASSLGGLGEKLFF
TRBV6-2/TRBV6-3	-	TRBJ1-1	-	TGTGCCAGCAGCCAGCCGATGGCGGGACGACAGGACATGAACACTGAAGCTTTCTTT	CASSQPMAGRQDMNTEAFF
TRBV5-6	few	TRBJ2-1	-	TGTGCCAGCAGCTTTGCAGGGGATCAAAACTCCTACAATGAGCAGTTCTTC	CASSFAGDQNSYNEQFF
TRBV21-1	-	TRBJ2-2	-	TGTGCCAGCAGCAGGGACAGGGGGCGCGTAAGGGACACCGGGGAGCTGTTTTTT	CASSRDRGRVRDTGELFF
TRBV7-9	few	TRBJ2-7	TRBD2	TGTGCCAGCAGCATCAGCGGGAACCACTACGAGCAGTACTTC	CASSISGNHYEQYF
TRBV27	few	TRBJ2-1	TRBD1	TGTGCCAGCTGCTCCCCGGGACAGACCAATGAGCAGTTCTTC	CASCSPGQTNEQFF
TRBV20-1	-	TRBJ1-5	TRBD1	TGCAGTGCTAGAGGCACCGGGACAGGGAGTACGGGCCAGCCCCAGCATTTT	CSARGTGTGSTGQPQHF
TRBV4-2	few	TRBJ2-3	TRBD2	TGTGCCAGCAGCCAAGACGATGGCGGGGGGGTTATTGATACGCAGTATTTT	CASSQDDGGGVIDTQYF
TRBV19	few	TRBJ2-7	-	TGTGCCAGTAGTATATTAGGGCAGAGCTACGAGCAGTACTTC	CASSILGQSYEQYF
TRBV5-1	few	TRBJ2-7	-	TGCGCCAGCAGCTTGTTTCAGGGGGGCACCTACGAGCAGTACTTC	CASSLFQGGTYEQYF
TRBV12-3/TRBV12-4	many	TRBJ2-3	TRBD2	TGTGCCAGCGCTACTAGCGGAGGCACAGATACGCAGTATTTT	CASATSGGTDTQYF
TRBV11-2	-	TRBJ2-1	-	TGTGCCAGCAGCTGGGGGACCCTCGCCGGCTCCTACAATGAGCAGTTCTTC	CASSWGTLAGSYNEQFF
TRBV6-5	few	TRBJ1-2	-	TGTGCCAGCAGTTACGTGGGAAGTAACTATGGCTACACCTTC	CASSYVGSNYGYTF
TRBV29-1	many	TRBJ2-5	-	TGCAGCGACAGGGTAGGAGAGACCCAGTACTTC	CSDRVGETQYF
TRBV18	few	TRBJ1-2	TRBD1	TGTGCCAGCTCACCAACCGGGACAGGGGGAATTTATGGCTACACCTTC	CASSPTGTGGIYGYTF
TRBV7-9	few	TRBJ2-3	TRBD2	TGTGCCAGCAGCTCGCTTCTAGCGGGGGCCGCCACAGATACGCAGTATTTT	CASSSLLAGAATDTQYF
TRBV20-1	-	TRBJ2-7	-	TGCAGTGCTAGAGATCTTGGGGTTTCCCCCTTCTACGAGCAGTACTTC	CSARDLGVSPFYEQYF
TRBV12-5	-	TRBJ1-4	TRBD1	TGTGCTAGTGGTGTGAAGGGGGCGGGTGAAAAACTGTTTTTT	CASGVKGAGEKLFF